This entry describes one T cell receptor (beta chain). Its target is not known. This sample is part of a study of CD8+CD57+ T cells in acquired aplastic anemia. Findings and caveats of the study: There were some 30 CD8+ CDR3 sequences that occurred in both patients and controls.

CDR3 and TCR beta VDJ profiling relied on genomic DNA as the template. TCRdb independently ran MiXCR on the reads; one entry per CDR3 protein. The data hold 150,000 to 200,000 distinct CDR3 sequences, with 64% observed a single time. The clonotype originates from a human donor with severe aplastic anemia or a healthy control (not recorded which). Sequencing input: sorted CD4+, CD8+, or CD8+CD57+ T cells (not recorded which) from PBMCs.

CDR3 in amino acids: CASSHQSPGGYEQYF. The CDR3, as DNA: TGCGCCAGCAGCCATCAATCCCCAGGGGGCTACGAGCAGTACTTC. This rearrangement joins TRBV4-1 to TRBJ2-7, with TRBD1 matching 7 bases. The J segment lost 3 bases and the V segment lost 3 bases, leaving 8 bases of the junction unmatched. The germline gives CDR1 MGHRA, CDR2 YSYEKL. The CDR3 is 15 residues long.